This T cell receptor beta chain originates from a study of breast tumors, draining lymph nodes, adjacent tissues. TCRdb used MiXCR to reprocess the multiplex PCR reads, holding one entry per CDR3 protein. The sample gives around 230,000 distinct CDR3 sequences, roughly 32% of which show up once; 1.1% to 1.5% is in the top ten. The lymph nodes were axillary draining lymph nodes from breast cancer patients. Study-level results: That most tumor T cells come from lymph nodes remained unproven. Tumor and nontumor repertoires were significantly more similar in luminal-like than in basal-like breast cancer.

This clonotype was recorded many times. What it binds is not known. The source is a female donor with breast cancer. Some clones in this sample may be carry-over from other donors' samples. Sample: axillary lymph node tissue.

The CDR3 here is CASSDPATLGHGYTF. CDR3 coding DNA: TGTGCCAGCAGTGACCCCGCGACCTTGGGCCATGGCTACACCTTC. The chain carries TRBV25-1 and TRBJ1-2; unclear D gene. From germline, CDR1 is MGHDK and CDR2 SYGVNS. Trimming cost V 3 bases and J 6 bases, with 17 bases left between them. This CDR3 is 15 amino acids long.